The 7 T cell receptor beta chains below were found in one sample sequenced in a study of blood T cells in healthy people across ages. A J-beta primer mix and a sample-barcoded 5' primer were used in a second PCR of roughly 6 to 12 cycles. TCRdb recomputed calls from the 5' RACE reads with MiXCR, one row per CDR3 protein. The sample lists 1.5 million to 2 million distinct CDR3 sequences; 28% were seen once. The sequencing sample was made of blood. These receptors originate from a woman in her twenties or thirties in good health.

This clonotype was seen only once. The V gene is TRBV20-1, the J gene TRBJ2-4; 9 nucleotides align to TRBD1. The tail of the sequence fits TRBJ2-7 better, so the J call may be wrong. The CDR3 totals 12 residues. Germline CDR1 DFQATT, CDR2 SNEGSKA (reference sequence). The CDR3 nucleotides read TGCAGTGCATATGGACAGGGGAACGAGCAGTACTTC. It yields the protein CSAYGQGNEQYF.

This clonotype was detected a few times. The CDR3 DNA sequence: TGCGCCAGCAGAATGGTAGCGGGGCACACAGATACGCAGTATTTT. This gives the protein CASRMVAGHTDTQYF. The rearrangement links TRBV5-1 to TRBJ2-3, with 8 nucleotides matching TRBD2. V dropped 5 bases and J dropped 2; count of bases not matched to a gene: 7. Germline CDR1 reads SGHRS; CDR2 reads YFSETQ. The length of the CDR3 is 15 residues. Drawing the rest from reference TRBV5-1 and TRBJ2-3, the complete variable domain is KAGVTQTPRYLIKTRGQQVTLSCSPISGHRSVSWYQQTPGQGLQFLFEYFSETQRNKGNFPGRFSGRQFSNSRSEMNVSTLELGDSALYLCASRMVAGHTDTQYFGPGTRLTVL.

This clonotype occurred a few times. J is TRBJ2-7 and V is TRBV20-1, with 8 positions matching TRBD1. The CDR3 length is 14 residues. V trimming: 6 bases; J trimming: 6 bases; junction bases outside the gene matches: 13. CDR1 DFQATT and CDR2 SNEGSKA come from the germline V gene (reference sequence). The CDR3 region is CSASIPQGASEQYF. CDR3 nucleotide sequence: TGCAGTGCCTCAATCCCCCAGGGGGCCAGCGAGCAGTACTTC.

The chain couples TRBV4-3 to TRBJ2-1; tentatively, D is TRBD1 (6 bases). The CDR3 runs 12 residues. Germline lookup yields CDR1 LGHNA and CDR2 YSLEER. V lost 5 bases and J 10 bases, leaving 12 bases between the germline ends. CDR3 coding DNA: TGCGCCAGCAGCGCCAGGGGATCCGAGCAGTTCTTC. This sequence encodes CASSARGSEQFF.

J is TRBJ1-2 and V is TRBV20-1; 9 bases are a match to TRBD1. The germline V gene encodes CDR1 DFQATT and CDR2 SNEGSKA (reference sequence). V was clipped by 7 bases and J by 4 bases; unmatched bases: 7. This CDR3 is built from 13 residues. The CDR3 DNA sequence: TGCAGTGTTCAAAGACAGGGGGGCTATGGCTACACCTTC. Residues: CSVQRQGGYGYTF.

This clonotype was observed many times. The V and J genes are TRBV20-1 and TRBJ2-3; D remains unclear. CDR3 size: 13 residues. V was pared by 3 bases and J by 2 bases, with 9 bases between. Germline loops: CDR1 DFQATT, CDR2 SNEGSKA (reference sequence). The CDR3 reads CSASFDTTDTQYF. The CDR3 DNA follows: TGCAGTGCTAGCTTCGACACCACAGATACGCAGTATTTT.

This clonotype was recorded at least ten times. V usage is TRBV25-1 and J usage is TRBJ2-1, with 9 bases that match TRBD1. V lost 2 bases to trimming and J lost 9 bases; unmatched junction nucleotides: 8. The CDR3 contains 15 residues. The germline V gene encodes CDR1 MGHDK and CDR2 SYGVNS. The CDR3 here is CASSETGTGLAEQFF. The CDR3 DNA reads TGTGCCAGCAGTGAAACCGGGACAGGGCTCGCTGAGCAGTTCTTC.